This TCR beta chain was documented in a study of post-analysis software for immune sequencing data. Study context: Disease trajectories encompassed relapsing-remitting, secondary progressive and progressive-relapsing multiple sclerosis. The study, taken as a whole, reports: Under the F measure, samples that were prepared in one batch clustered strongly together. Controls showed lower frequencies than patients for five TRBV segments, and TRBV5-6, TRBV5-1 and TRBV20-1 were among these.

As for this clonotype: The antigen is not known.

TCR beta libraries were prepared from cDNA with unique molecular identifiers. Between 1 and 10 million T cells gave rise to 450,000 to 650,000 cDNA molecules. Each CDR3 protein is one row after TCRdb ran MiXCR on the PCR reads. The sample records about half a million distinct CDR3 sequences, 30% to 40% being singletons. Germline assignment: CDR1 DFQATT and CDR2 SNEGSKA (reference sequence). CDR3 length equals 14 residues. V was clipped by 3 bases and J by 6 bases, with 17 bases between them. V usage is TRBV20-1 and J usage is TRBJ2-5; either TRBD1 or TRBD2 may supply D (6 bases each). What was sequenced was blood. The source is a girl younger than 18 with multiple sclerosis. CDR3 sequence reads: CSASKGGWIQTQYF. CDR3 nucleotide sequence: TGCAGTGCTAGCAAGGGGGGCTGGATCCAGACCCAGTACTTC.